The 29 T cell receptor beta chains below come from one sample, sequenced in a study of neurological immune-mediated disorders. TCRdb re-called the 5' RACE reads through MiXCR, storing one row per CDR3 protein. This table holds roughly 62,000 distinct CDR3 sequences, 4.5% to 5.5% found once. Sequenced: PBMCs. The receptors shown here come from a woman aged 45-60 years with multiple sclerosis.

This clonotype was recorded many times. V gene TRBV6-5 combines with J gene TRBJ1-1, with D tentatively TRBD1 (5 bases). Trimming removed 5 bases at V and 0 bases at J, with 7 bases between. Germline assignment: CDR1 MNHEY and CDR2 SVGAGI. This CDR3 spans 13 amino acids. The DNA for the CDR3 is TGTGCCAGCAGTGACAGTTTGAACACTGAAGCTTTCTTT. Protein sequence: CASSDSLNTEAFF.

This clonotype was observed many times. CDR3: CASSITSGSYEQYF. The CDR3 DNA reads as TGTGCCAGCAGCATAACTAGCGGTTCCTACGAGCAGTACTTC. The J gene is TRBJ2-7, the V gene TRBV7-2; 8 bases agree with TRBD2. The germline V gene encodes CDR1 SGHTA and CDR2 FQGNSA. V trimming: 5 bases; J trimming: 1 base; junction bases outside the gene matches: 4. The CDR3 runs 14 residues.

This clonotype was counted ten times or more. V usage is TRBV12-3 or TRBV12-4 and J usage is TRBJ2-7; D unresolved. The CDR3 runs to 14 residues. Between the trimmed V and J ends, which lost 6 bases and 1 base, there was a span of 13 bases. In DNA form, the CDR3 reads TGTGCCAGCAGCCTCAGACACGGGTCCTACGAGCAGTACGTC. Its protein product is CASSLRHGSYEQYV.

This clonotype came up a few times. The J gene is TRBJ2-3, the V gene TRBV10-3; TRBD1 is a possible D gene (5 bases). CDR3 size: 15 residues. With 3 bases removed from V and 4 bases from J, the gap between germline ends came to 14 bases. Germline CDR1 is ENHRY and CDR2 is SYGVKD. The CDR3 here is CAISEGVGRADTQYF. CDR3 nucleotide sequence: TGTGCCATCAGTGAAGGGGTCGGGCGCGCAGATACGCAGTATTTT.

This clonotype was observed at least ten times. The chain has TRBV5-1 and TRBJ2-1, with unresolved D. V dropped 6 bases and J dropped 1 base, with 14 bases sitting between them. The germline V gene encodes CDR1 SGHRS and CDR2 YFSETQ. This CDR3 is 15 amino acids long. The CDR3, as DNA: TGCGCCAGCACCTCCCGTTCTGGGTCCTACAATGAGCAGTTCTTC. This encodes CASTSRSGSYNEQFF.

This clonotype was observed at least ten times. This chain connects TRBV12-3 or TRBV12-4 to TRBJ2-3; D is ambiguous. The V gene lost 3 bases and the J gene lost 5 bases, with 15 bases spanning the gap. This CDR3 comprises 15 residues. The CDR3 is CASSFVTRLQDTQYF. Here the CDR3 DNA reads TGTGCCAGCAGTTTTGTGACCCGTCTACAAGATACGCAGTATTTT.

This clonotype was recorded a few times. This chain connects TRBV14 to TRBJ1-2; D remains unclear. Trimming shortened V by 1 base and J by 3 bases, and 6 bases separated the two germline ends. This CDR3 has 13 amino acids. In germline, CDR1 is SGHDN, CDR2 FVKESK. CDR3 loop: CASSQAGYYGYTF. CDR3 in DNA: TGTGCCAGCAGCCAAGCGGGGTACTATGGCTACACCTTC.

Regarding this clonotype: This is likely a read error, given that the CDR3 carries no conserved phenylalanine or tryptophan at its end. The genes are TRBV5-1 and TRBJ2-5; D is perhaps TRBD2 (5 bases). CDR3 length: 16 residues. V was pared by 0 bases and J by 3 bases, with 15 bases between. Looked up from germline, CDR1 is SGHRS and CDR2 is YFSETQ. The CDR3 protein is CASSLGASIPEETQYI. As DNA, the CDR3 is TGCGCCAGCAGCTTGGGGGCTAGCATCCCTGAAGAGACCCAGTACATC.

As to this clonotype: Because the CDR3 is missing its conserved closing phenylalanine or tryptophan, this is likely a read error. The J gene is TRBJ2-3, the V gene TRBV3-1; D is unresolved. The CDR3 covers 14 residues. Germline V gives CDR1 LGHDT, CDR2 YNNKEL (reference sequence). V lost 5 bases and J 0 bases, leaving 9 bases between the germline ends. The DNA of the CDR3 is TGTGCCAGCAGCTACCCGACTAGCACAGATACGCAGTATAAT. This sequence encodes CASSYPTSTDTQYN.

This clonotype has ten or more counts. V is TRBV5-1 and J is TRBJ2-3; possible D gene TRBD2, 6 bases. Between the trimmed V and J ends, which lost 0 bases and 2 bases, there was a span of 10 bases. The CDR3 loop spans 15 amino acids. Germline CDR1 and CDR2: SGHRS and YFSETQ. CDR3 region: CASSLDGGYTDTQYF. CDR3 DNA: TGCGCCAGCAGCTTGGACGGGGGATACACAGATACGCAGTATTTT.

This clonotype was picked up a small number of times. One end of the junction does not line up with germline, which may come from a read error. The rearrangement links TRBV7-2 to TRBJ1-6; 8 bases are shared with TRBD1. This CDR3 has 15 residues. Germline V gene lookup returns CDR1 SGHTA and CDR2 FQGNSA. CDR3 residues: CASSLGQAAHSPLNF. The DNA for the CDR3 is TGTGCCAGCAGCCTGGGACAGGCGGCCCATTCACCCCTCAACTTT.

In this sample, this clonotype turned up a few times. The CDR3, as DNA: TGTGCCAGCAGCTTAGTTATTGGCGAGCAGTACGTC. This codes for CASSLVIGEQYV. The V and J genes are TRBV7-9 and TRBJ2-7; unclear D gene. The CDR3 runs to 12 residues. In germline, CDR1 is SEHNR, CDR2 FQNEAQ (reference sequence). V shed 1 base and J shed 6 bases, with 7 bases lying between them.

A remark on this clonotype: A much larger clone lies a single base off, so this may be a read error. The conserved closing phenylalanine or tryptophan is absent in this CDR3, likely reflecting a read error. DNA of the CDR3: TGTGCCAGCAGTTTGGACAGGGGGACAGATACGCAGTATATT. Its translation: CASSLDRGTDTQYI. The chain carries TRBV12-3 or TRBV12-4 and TRBJ2-3; 10 bases align to TRBD1. J lost 3 bases, V lost 3 bases, and 0 bases had no gene match. This CDR3 has 14 residues.

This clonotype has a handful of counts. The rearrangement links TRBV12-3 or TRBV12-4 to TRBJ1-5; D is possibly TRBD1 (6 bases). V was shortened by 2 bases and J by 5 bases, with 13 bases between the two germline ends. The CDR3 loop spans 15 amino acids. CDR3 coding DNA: TGTGCCAGCAGTTTAAACCAGGGGTCGGATCAGCCCCAGCATTTT. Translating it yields CASSLNQGSDQPQHF.

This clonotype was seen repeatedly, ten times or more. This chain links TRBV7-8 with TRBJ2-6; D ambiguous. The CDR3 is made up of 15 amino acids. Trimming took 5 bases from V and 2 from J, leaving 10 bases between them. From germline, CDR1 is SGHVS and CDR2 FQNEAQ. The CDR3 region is CASSRARTGANVLTF. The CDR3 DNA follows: TGTGCCAGCAGCAGGGCCCGAACTGGGGCCAACGTCCTGACTTTC.

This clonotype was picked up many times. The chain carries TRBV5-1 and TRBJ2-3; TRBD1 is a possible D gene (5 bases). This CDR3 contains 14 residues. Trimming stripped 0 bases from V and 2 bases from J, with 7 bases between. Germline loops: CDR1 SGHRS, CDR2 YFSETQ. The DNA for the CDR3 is TGCGCCAGCAGCTTGGGACAGACCACAGATACGCAGTATTTT. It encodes CASSLGQTTDTQYF.

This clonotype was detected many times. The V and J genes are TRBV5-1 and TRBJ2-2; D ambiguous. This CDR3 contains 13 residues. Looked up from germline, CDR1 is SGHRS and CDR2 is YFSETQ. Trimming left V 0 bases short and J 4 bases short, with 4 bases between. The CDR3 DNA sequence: TGCGCCAGCAGCTTGGAGGGCACCGGGGAGCTGTTTTTT. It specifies CASSLEGTGELFF.

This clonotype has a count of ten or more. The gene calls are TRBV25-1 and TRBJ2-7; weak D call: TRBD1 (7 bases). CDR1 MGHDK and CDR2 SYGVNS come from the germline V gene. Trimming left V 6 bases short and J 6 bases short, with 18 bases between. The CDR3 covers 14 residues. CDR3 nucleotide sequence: TGTGCCAGCAGCGAGCCAGGGGGGATCTCCGAGCAGTACTTC. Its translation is CASSEPGGISEQYF.

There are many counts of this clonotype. Here the CDR3 DNA reads TGTGCCATCAGATCTCGTACAGGGGAAACTGAAGCTTTCTTT. Its translation is CAIRSRTGETEAFF. The chain carries TRBV10-3 and TRBJ1-1; 7 bases match TRBD1. Germline loops: CDR1 ENHRY, CDR2 SYGVKD. The CDR3 runs to 14 residues. The V and J ends lost 6 bases and 5 bases, in that order; junction bases with no gene match: 9.

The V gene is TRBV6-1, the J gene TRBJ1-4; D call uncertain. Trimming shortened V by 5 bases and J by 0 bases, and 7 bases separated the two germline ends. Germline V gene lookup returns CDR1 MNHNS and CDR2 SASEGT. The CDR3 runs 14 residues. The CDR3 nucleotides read TGTGCCAGCAGTTGGACGGCAACTAATGAAAAACTGTTTTTT. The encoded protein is CASSWTATNEKLFF.

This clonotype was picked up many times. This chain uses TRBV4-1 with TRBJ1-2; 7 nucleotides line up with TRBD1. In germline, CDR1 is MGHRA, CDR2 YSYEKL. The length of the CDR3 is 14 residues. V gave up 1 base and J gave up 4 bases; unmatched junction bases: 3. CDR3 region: CASSQAGTVYGYTF. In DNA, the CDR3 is TGCGCCAGCAGCCAAGCCGGGACAGTCTATGGCTACACCTTC.

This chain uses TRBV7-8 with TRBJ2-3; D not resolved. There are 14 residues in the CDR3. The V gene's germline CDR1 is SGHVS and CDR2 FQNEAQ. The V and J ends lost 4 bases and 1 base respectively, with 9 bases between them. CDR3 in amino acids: CASSYRAGTDTQYF. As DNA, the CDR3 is TGTGCCAGCAGCTACAGAGCAGGCACAGATACGCAGTATTTT.

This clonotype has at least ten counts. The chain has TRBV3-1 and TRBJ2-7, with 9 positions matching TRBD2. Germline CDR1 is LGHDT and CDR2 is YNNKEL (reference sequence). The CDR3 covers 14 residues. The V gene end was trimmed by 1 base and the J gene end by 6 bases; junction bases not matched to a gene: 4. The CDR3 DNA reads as TGTGCCAGCAGCCAAGGCGGGGGGGCGGCCGAGCAGTACTTC. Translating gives CASSQGGGAAEQYF.

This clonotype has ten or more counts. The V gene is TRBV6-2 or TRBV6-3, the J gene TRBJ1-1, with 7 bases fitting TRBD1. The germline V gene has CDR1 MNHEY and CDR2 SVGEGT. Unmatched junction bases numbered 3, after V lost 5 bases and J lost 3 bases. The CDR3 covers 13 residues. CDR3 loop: CASSTTGDTEAFF. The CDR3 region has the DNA TGTGCCAGCAGTACTACAGGGGACACTGAAGCTTTCTTT.

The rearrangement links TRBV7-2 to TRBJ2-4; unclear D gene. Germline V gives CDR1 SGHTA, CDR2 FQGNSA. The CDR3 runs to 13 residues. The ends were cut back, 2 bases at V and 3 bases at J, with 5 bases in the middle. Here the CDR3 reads CASSLIYKNIQYF. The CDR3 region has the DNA TGTGCCAGCAGCTTAATTTACAAAAACATTCAGTACTTC.

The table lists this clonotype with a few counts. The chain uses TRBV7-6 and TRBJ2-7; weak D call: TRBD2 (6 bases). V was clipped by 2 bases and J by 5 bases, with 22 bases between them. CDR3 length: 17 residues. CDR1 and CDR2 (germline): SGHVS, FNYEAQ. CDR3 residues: CASSLKRRGWESNEQYF. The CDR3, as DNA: TGTGCCAGCAGCTTAAAAAGACGGGGGTGGGAAAGCAACGAGCAGTACTTC. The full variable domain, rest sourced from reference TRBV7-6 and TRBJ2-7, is GAGVSQSPRYKVTKRGQDVALRCDPISGHVSLYWYRQALGQGPEFLTYFNYEAQQDKSGLPNDRFSAERPEGSISTLTIQRTEQRDSAMYRCASSLKRRGWESNEQYFGPGTRLTVT.

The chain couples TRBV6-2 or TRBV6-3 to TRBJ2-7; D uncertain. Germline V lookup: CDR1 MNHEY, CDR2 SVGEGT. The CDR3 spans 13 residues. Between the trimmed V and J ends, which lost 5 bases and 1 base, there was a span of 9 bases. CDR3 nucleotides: TGTGCCAGCAGTCCTCCCATATCCTACGAGCAGTACGTC. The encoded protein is CASSPPISYEQYV.

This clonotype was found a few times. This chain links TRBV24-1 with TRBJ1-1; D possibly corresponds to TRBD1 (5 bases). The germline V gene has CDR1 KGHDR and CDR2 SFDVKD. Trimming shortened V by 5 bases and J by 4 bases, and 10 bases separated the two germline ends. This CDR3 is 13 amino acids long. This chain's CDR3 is CATSAGVRTEAFF. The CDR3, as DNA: TGTGCCACCAGTGCGGGGGTGCGCACTGAAGCTTTCTTT.

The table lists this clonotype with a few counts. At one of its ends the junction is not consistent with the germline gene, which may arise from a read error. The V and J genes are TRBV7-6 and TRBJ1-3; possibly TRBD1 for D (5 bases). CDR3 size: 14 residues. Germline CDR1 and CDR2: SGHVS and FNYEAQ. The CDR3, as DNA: TGTGCCAGCAGCTTAGCAGAGAGGGGAAAAACCATCTATTTT. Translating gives CASSLAERGKTIYF.